Listed below are T cell receptor beta chains from one sample, sequenced in a study of early T cells in non-severe SARS-CoV-2 infection. TCRdb used MiXCR to reprocess the 5' RACE reads, holding one entry per CDR3 protein. The data hold roughly 83,000 distinct CDR3 sequences, with about 10% observed a single time. The specimen comprised whole blood, sampled at baseline. Receptor source: an adult who was a healthcare worker with PCR-confirmed SARS-CoV-2 infection or an uninfected control (not recorded which). Each CDR3 is given with its conserved first and last residue. The D gene is left open where the match is weak. Not every row has a clone size; where given, it reads once, few, many or a size class.

cdr3_length,d_call,clone_size,v_call,j_call,cdr3_nt,cdr3_aa
21,TRBD1,.,TRBV20-1,TRBJ2-4,TGCAGTGCTAGAGCCATGTCGGCCCCCCCTACAGGGGGTTACGACAAAAACATTCAGTACTTC,CSARAMSAPPTGGYDKNIQYF
15,.,many,TRBV20-1,TRBJ2-3,TGCAGTGCTAGAGTCCCCCTGTCTAGCACAGATACGCAGTATTTT,CSARVPLSSTDTQYF
13,.,.,TRBV4-1,TRBJ2-1,TGCGCCAGCAGCCAACAGGTCGACAATGAGCAGTTCTTC,CASSQQVDNEQFF
15,.,few,TRBV5-1,TRBJ2-3,TGCGCCAGCAGCTTTTTTCAGGGTAGCACAGATACGCAGTATTTT,CASSFFQGSTDTQYF
14,.,few,TRBV28,TRBJ2-3,TGTGCCAGCAGTGGGGCGGGGGCGCGAGATACGCAGTATTTT,CASSGAGARDTQYF
11,.,.,TRBV20-1,TRBJ2-7,TGCAGTGCTGAAGACGCAAACGAGCAGTACTTC,CSAEDANEQYF
16,.,few,TRBV6-1,TRBJ1-6,TGTGCCAGCAGTGAAGCGCTTTTCGGGGGGAATTCACCCCTCCACTTT,CASSEALFGGNSPLHF
14,TRBD2,medium-sized,TRBV20-1,TRBJ2-2,TGCAGTGCCAACACCGGACTAGCCGGCGGGGAGCTGTTTTTT,CSANTGLAGGELFF
12,.,many,TRBV7-9,TRBJ2-2,TGTGCCAGCAGCCCCGGGCCCGGGGAGCTGTTTTTT,CASSPGPGELFF
15,.,.,TRBV27,TRBJ1-5,TGTGCCAGCAAGTTAGCCGGGACACTGAATCAGCCCCAGCATTTT,CASKLAGTLNQPQHF
16,TRBD2,many,TRBV4-1,TRBJ2-1,TGCGCCAGCAGCCCCCGGGCTAGCGGGAGCTTGGATGAGCAGTTCTTC,CASSPRASGSLDEQFF
18,TRBD2,.,TRBV4-1,TRBJ2-7,TGCGCCAGCAGCCAAGCCGCGGGGGGGGCAGGCTGGACCTACGAGCAGTACTTC,CASSQAAGGAGWTYEQYF
15,TRBD2,many,TRBV2,TRBJ2-2,TGTGCCTCTCAGAGCGGACTAGCGGGCGTCGGGGAGCTGTTTTTT,CASQSGLAGVGELFF
16,TRBD2,many,TRBV20-1,TRBJ2-1,TGCAGTGCTAGAGATCATGGCGGGAGCGGTCGGGTTGAGCAGTTCTTC,CSARDHGGSGRVEQFF
14,.,many,TRBV12-3/TRBV12-4,TRBJ1-4,TGTGCCAGCAGTTTTCTGTTGAGGAGTGAAAAACTGTTTTTT,CASSFLLRSEKLFF
14,TRBD1,few,TRBV2,TRBJ2-5,TGTGCCAGCAGTCGGGACAGGGGTCAAGAGACCCAGTACTTC,CASSRDRGQETQYF
14,.,.,TRBV30,TRBJ2-2,TGTGCCTGGAGTGTCTCTACTAGTGCCGGGGAGCTGTTTTTT,CAWSVSTSAGELFF
16,.,.,TRBV28,TRBJ2-7,TGTGCCAGCAGCGCCATGGGGGGGCAGGGACCCTACGAGCAGTACTTC,CASSAMGGQGPYEQYF
14,TRBD2,few,TRBV6-1,TRBJ2-1,TGTGCCAGCGAGCCGCTAGCGGAGGGCAATGAGCAGTTCTTC,CASEPLAEGNEQFF
12,.,.,TRBV20-1,TRBJ2-7,TGCAGTGCCGGCAGTACCAACTACGAGCAGTACTTC,CSAGSTNYEQYF
15,TRBD1,.,TRBV30,TRBJ2-4,TGTGCCTGGAGGGAAGGGGGCGCAGCCAAAAACATTCAGTACTTC,CAWREGGAAKNIQYF
15,.,.,TRBV6-5,TRBJ2-2,TGTGCCAGCAGTCGCCCGTCGAGGGCGGGCGGGGAGCTGTTTTTT,CASSRPSRAGGELFF
17,TRBD1,many,TRBV20-1,TRBJ1-1,TGCAGTGCCGCGGGACAGGGGGCGCGGTCGGAGAACACTGAAGCTTTCTTT,CSAAGQGARSENTEAFF
10,.,few,TRBV20-1,TRBJ2-5,TGCAGTGCTTCAGGGGAGACCCAGTACTTC,CSASGETQYF
17,.,many,TRBV6-5,TRBJ2-3,TGTGCCAGCAGTTACTCTAAGACGCGAGCTAGCACAGATACGCAGTATTTT,CASSYSKTRASTDTQYF
19,.,many,TRBV3-1,TRBJ2-1,TGTGCCAGCAGCCAAGGGGGACAGGAACCCAGCGGGGCTCTCAATGAGCAGTTCTTC,CASSQGGQEPSGALNEQFF
17,.,few,TRBV21-1,TRBJ1-6,TGTGCCAGCAGCCCGAAAGGGAAGACAGTTCATAATTCACCCCTCCACTTT,CASSPKGKTVHNSPLHF
13,.,.,TRBV20-1,TRBJ2-7,TGCAGTGCTAGCCCGGGACTGAGCAACGAGCAGTACTTC,CSASPGLSNEQYF
17,TRBD2,many,TRBV20-1,TRBJ2-7,TGCAGTGCTAGTAGATCCTCGCTAGCGGGAGGGACCTACGAGCAGTACTTC,CSASRSSLAGGTYEQYF
15,.,.,TRBV11-2,TRBJ2-3,TGTGCCAGCAGCTTAGAGGTGGGAGTTACAGATACGCAGTATTTT,CASSLEVGVTDTQYF
16,TRBD2,.,TRBV6-5,TRBJ2-4,TGTGCCAGCAGGGGACTAGCGGGAGGAGCCAAAAACATTCAGTACTTC,CASRGLAGGAKNIQYF
17,TRBD2,many,TRBV5-6,TRBJ2-6,TGTGCCAGCAGCTCTCCGACTCGGGGGGCTGGGGCCAACGTCCTGACTTTC,CASSSPTRGAGANVLTF
14,TRBD1,.,TRBV6-5,TRBJ1-2,TGTGCCAGCAAGAGGGGACAGGGGCTGGATGGCTACACCTTC,CASKRGQGLDGYTF
12,.,.,TRBV18,TRBJ2-1,TGTGCCAGCTCACCAATGGCCGGGAGCCAGTTCTTC,CASSPMAGSQFF
17,.,.,TRBV20-1,TRBJ2-5,TGCAGTGCTGGTGCCCTCCACCCCTACCCGGATCAAGAGACCCAGTACTTC,CSAGALHPYPDQETQYF
13,.,many,TRBV5-5,TRBJ1-2,TGTGCCAGCAGCTTAGGGGGAAACTATGGCTACACCTTC,CASSLGGNYGYTF
13,.,few,TRBV20-1,TRBJ2-1,TGCAGTGCGAGGCGGCTGAGGCACAATGAGCAGTTCTTC,CSARRLRHNEQFF
15,.,few,TRBV27,TRBJ1-6,TGTGCCAGCAGTTTATCGACGGCCGGGCGGTCACCCCTCCACTTT,CASSLSTAGRSPLHF
12,.,once,TRBV15,TRBJ2-1,TGTGCCACCAGCAGACCAGCAAATGAGCAGTTCTTC,CATSRPANEQFF
14,.,few,TRBV20-1,TRBJ1-4,TGCAGTGCTAACCGGGACCTAGCTTACGAAAAACTGTTTTTT,CSANRDLAYEKLFF
12,.,many,TRBV2,TRBJ2-7,TGTGCCAGCAGGGTCCACTCCAACGAGCAGTACTTC,CASRVHSNEQYF
16,TRBD1,few,TRBV11-3,TRBJ2-7,TGTGCCAGCAGCATCGGCGGGACAGGGAATTCCTACGAGCAGTACTTC,CASSIGGTGNSYEQYF
15,.,few,TRBV7-2,TRBJ2-1,TGTGCCAGCAGCGAGTCTGGAGGCCCGGGCCATGAGCAGTTCTTC,CASSESGGPGHEQFF
13,TRBD1,few,TRBV28,TRBJ1-1,TGTGCCAGCACGGCAGGGGGTAACACTGAAGCTTTCTTT,CASTAGGNTEAFF
13,.,few,TRBV3-1,TRBJ2-7,TGTGCCAGCAGCCCGTTCGCCGACGGGGGGCAGTACTTC,CASSPFADGGQYF
14,TRBD1,many,TRBV25-1,TRBJ1-1,TGTGCCAGCAGTGAGGGAGGGGGCGAGACTGAAGCTTTCTTT,CASSEGGGETEAFF
12,.,.,TRBV20-1,TRBJ2-1,TGCAGTGCTAGAGCCGGGAGTAATGAGCAGTTCTTC,CSARAGSNEQFF